Listed here are 28 T cell receptor beta chains from one sample, sequenced in a study of T-cell memory formation after mild COVID-19. From the 5' RACE reads, TCRdb called clonotypes with MiXCR, one entry per CDR3 protein. The data show under 350,000 distinct CDR3 sequences, around 15% seen once. Sequenced: PBMCs or a T cell subset sorted from them (not recorded which). Receptor source: a man younger than 35 who had mild COVID-19 (a few samples of this study predate the infection). Cell type and time point are not known.

This clonotype was counted at least ten times. This chain connects TRBV28 to TRBJ2-3, with D unresolved. CDR3 length: 11 residues. V lost 7 bases and J lost 4, with 6 bases in between. Germline V gives CDR1 MDHEN, CDR2 SYDVKM. The CDR3 is CASTRSDTQYF. CDR3 DNA sequence: TGTGCCAGCACGCGTTCAGATACGCAGTATTTT.

V and J are TRBV6-2 or TRBV6-3 and TRBJ1-2; D not resolved. Germline V gene sequence: CDR1 MNHEY, CDR2 SVGEGT. This CDR3 has 14 residues. V lost 6 bases and J lost 0, with 11 bases in between. The CDR3 DNA sequence: TGTGCCAGCAGGTCGGAGTTTGCTAACTATGGCTACACCTTC. Translation gives CASRSEFANYGYTF.

The rearrangement uses TRBV5-1 and TRBJ1-1; no clear D gene. V lost 0 bases, J lost 0 bases, and 6 bases lay in between. Germline assignment: CDR1 SGHRS and CDR2 YFSETQ. The CDR3 has 14 amino acids. CDR3 nucleotide sequence: TGCGCCAGCAGCTTGGAGGCCGTGAACACTGAAGCTTTCTTT. Its protein is CASSLEAVNTEAFF.

The chain combines TRBV20-1 with TRBJ2-7, with D possibly being TRBD1 or TRBD2 (7 bases each). From germline, CDR1 is DFQATT and CDR2 SNEGSKA (reference sequence). The V end lost 2 bases, the J end lost 2 bases, and 13 bases lay between the germline ends. This CDR3 comprises 14 residues. DNA of the CDR3: TGCAGTGCTAGACCCAGGGGGGGGGCCTACGAGCAGTACTTC. This gives the protein CSARPRGGAYEQYF.

This clonotype was picked up many times. The CDR3 coding sequence is TGTGCCAGCAGCTTAGCCCCCACTAGCGGAGAGAGCACAGATACGCAGTATTTT. Encoded protein: CASSLAPTSGESTDTQYF. The V call is TRBV11-2, the J call TRBJ2-3, with 8 bases fitting TRBD2. Germline CDR1 is SGHAT and CDR2 is FQNNGV. This CDR3 has 18 residues. V lost 1 base to trimming and J lost 0 bases; unmatched junction nucleotides: 9. Full variable domain (outside the CDR3, taken from reference TRBV11-2 and TRBJ2-3): EAGVAQSPRYKIIEKRQSVAFWCNPISGHATLYWYQQILGQGPKLLIQFQNNGVVDDSQLPKDRFSAERLKGVDSTLKIQPAKLEDSAVYLCASSLAPTSGESTDTQYFGPGTRLTVL.

J is TRBJ2-1 and V is TRBV12-3 or TRBV12-4; 9 bases align to TRBD2. This CDR3 comprises 13 residues. Trimming cost V 4 bases and J 10 bases; bases outside gene matches: 5. The CDR3 loop is CASSWGLAGEQFF. CDR3 DNA sequence: TGTGCCAGCAGTTGGGGACTAGCAGGGGAGCAGTTCTTC.

This clonotype has ten or more counts. The CDR3 DNA follows: TGCGCCAGCAGCCAAGGGGGACAGGAGTGGGATACGCAGTATTTT. Translating it yields CASSQGGQEWDTQYF. V is TRBV4-3 and J is TRBJ2-3; 8 bases are a match to TRBD1. Germline loops: CDR1 LGHNA, CDR2 YSLEER. J was trimmed by 6 bases and V by 1 base; bases with no gene match: 6. There are 15 residues in the CDR3.

Only a few counts were recorded for this clonotype. The chain employs TRBV24-1 and TRBJ2-2, with 7 positions matching TRBD2. The CDR3 sequence is 17 residues long. Germline V gives CDR1 KGHDR, CDR2 SFDVKD. The J segment lost 0 bases and the V segment lost 3 bases, leaving 6 bases of the junction unmatched. CDR3 residues: CATSDRDYPSNTGELFF. CDR3 DNA sequence: TGTGCCACCAGTGATCGGGACTACCCGTCGAACACCGGGGAGCTGTTTTTT.

The rearrangement links TRBV5-1 to TRBJ1-1, with D hard to call. V lost 6 bases and J lost 1, with 10 bases in between. CDR1 is SGHRS, CDR2 YFSETQ, per germline. This CDR3 has 13 amino acids. The DNA of the CDR3 is TGCGCCAGCAAAAGGTCACAGAACACTGAAGCTTTCTTT. Protein sequence: CASKRSQNTEAFF.

This clonotype was seen only a few times. The V call is TRBV11-1, the J call TRBJ2-3; D possibly corresponds to TRBD2 (6 bases). V lost 5 bases, J lost 3 bases, and 12 bases lay in between. The CDR3 runs 14 residues. Germline CDR1 and CDR2: SGHAT and FQDESV (reference sequence). The CDR3 reads CASSPLAGTDTQYF. CDR3 nucleotides: TGTGCCAGCAGCCCACTAGCTGGGACAGATACGCAGTATTTT.

The chain couples TRBV11-2 to TRBJ2-3; TRBD2 matches at 10 bases. J was trimmed by 2 bases and V by 2 bases; bases with no gene match: 4. CDR3 size: 16 residues. Germline CDR1 is SGHAT and CDR2 is FQNNGV. The CDR3 is CASSLIGTSATDTQYF. The CDR3, as DNA: TGTGCCAGCAGCTTAATCGGGACTAGCGCCACAGATACGCAGTATTTT.

This rearrangement joins TRBV6-6 to TRBJ1-1; D is uncertain. The germline V and J ends were trimmed by 0 bases and 10 bases, with 9 bases remaining between them. Germline V gives CDR1 MNHNY, CDR2 SVGAGI (reference sequence). The CDR3 length is 12 residues. The CDR3 DNA sequence: TGTGCCAGCAGTTACTCGGAGGCAGGAGCTTTCTTT. It codes for CASSYSEAGAFF.

This clonotype has a handful of counts. The genes are TRBV7-2 and TRBJ2-1; D gene unclear. V lost 5 bases and J lost 5, with 16 bases in between. Germline V gene sequence: CDR1 SGHTA, CDR2 FQGNSA. The CDR3 is 15 residues long. In DNA form, the CDR3 reads TGTGCCAGCAGCCCAGGTTTGCATGCTAACAATGAGCAGTTCTTC. Amino acids: CASSPGLHANNEQFF.

The chain combines TRBV20-1 with TRBJ2-5; 9 bases match TRBD1. V shed 7 bases and J 5 bases; nucleotides not matched to a gene: 5. CDR1 and CDR2 from the germline V gene are DFQATT and SNEGSKA (reference sequence). The CDR3 has 12 amino acids. DNA of the CDR3: TGCAGTGGCGGGACAGGGCGGGAGACCCAGTACTTC. This translates into CSGGTGRETQYF.

The CDR3 spells CASRPRGAVWETQYF. CDR3 in DNA: TGTGCCAGCAGGCCACGGGGTGCGGTCTGGGAGACCCAGTACTTC. The chain combines TRBV11-1 with TRBJ2-5, with D maybe TRBD2 (5 bases). V lost 6 bases and J 5 bases, leaving 19 bases between the germline ends. CDR1 SGHAT and CDR2 FQDESV come from the germline V gene (reference sequence). The CDR3 runs to 15 residues.

This chain connects TRBV6-5 to TRBJ2-2, with D hard to call. The CDR3 spans 14 residues. V gave up 2 bases and J gave up 4 bases, with 8 bases separating them. Per germline, CDR1 MNHEY and CDR2 SVGAGI. The CDR3 sequence: CASSYRDGTGELFF. The CDR3 coding sequence is TGTGCCAGCAGTTACAGGGATGGCACCGGGGAGCTGTTTTTT.

J is TRBJ1-1 and V is TRBV4-3; no clear D gene. This CDR3 contains 15 residues. CDR1 is LGHNA, CDR2 YSLEER, per germline. The V and J ends lost 1 base and 3 bases respectively, with 12 bases between them. The DNA of the CDR3 is TGCGCCAGCAGCCAAGGGAGATTTCGGGACACTGAAGCTTTCTTT. It encodes CASSQGRFRDTEAFF.

V is TRBV7-9 and J is TRBJ1-1, with TRBD1 matching over 9 bases. Germline CDR1 is SEHNR and CDR2 is FQNEAQ (reference sequence). The CDR3 spans 12 residues. The trim removed 7 bases at V and 7 bases at J, leaving 4 bases unmatched. The CDR3 DNA reads TGTGCCAGCACCCGGGACAGGGTTGAAGCTTTCTTT. Translating gives CASTRDRVEAFF.

This chain uses TRBV3-1 with TRBJ2-1; TRBD2 matches at 7 bases. The junction had 14 bases not matched to a gene; V was cut back by 6 bases and J by 9 bases. This CDR3 region has 15 residues. Germline V gene lookup returns CDR1 LGHDT and CDR2 YNNKEL (reference sequence). CDR3 bases: TGTGCCAGCAGACGCGGGGGTTCAAAGTATGGTGAGCAGTTCTTC. It yields the protein CASRRGGSKYGEQFF.

V usage is TRBV4-3 and J usage is TRBJ2-5, with 11 nucleotides matching TRBD2. CDR3 size: 15 residues. Trimming at V came to 0 bases and at J to 10 bases, leaving 7 bases not matched to a gene. Germline CDR1 and CDR2: LGHNA and YSLEER. CDR3 amino acids: CASSQDASGGLDQYF. The CDR3 DNA reads as TGCGCCAGCAGCCAAGATGCTAGCGGGGGGTTGGACCAGTACTTC.

This clonotype was seen a handful of times. The V and J genes are TRBV5-1 and TRBJ1-1, with D hard to call. The germline V gene has CDR1 SGHRS and CDR2 YFSETQ. V shed 4 bases and J shed 1 base, with 11 bases lying between them. The CDR3 loop spans 14 amino acids. CDR3 in DNA: TGCGCCAGCAGCCCAAGCGCAGAGAACACTGAAGCTTTCTTT. This codes for CASSPSAENTEAFF.

The chain combines TRBV5-1 with TRBJ2-7; TRBD2 might be the D (5 bases). V was shortened by 1 base and J by 4 bases, with 15 bases between the two germline ends. Germline CDR1 SGHRS, CDR2 YFSETQ. This CDR3 has 15 residues. CDR3 protein: CASSLTSGVGYEQYF. Here the CDR3 DNA reads TGCGCCAGCAGCTTGACTTCCGGGGTCGGGTACGAGCAGTACTTC.

The chain carries TRBV6-2 or TRBV6-3 and TRBJ2-2, with 8 bases that match TRBD1. The J segment lost 7 bases and the V segment lost 2 bases, leaving 6 bases of the junction unmatched. Per the germline V gene, CDR1 is MNHEY and CDR2 is SVGEGT. This CDR3 region has 15 residues. The CDR3 is CASSYRTGYGGELFF. The CDR3 region has the DNA TGTGCCAGCAGTTACCGGACAGGGTATGGCGGGGAGCTGTTTTTT.

CDR3: CASSPRQNSPLHF. The DNA of the CDR3 is TGTGCCAGCAGCCCGCGACAGAATTCACCCCTCCACTTT. V gene TRBV3-1 combines with J gene TRBJ1-6; TRBD1 is a possible D gene (5 bases). With 4 bases removed from V and 7 bases from J, the gap between germline ends came to 8 bases. Germline CDR1 is LGHDT and CDR2 is YNNKEL (reference sequence). There are 13 residues in the CDR3.

This rearrangement joins TRBV5-1 to TRBJ2-7; 8 nucleotides align to TRBD1. CDR1 and CDR2 from the germline V gene are SGHRS and YFSETQ. V shed 4 bases and J 3 bases; nucleotides not matched to a gene: 3. CDR3 length: 13 residues. CDR3 residues: CASSPTGGYEQYV. The CDR3 coding sequence is TGCGCCAGCAGCCCTACAGGGGGCTACGAGCAGTACGTC.

The chain employs TRBV28 and TRBJ1-6; maybe TRBD1 (6 bases). The CDR3 has 14 residues. Germline lookup yields CDR1 MDHEN and CDR2 SYDVKM. V was cut by 2 bases and J by 11 bases, with 13 bases left in between. The CDR3 protein is CASSLHTGSAPLHF. CDR3 in DNA: TGTGCCAGCAGTTTACACACAGGGTCGGCACCCCTCCACTTT.

The chain has TRBV5-1 and TRBJ2-7; 7 bases fit TRBD2. Germline V gene lookup returns CDR1 SGHRS and CDR2 YFSETQ. The CDR3 totals 15 residues. V lost 6 bases to trimming and J lost 3 bases; unmatched junction nucleotides: 12. The DNA for the CDR3 is TGCGCCAGCACTTTAGGACTAGGTACCCTCTACGAGCAGTACTTC. Translating gives CASTLGLGTLYEQYF. Combining the CDR3 with reference TRBV5-1 and TRBJ2-7 gives the whole variable domain KAGVTQTPRYLIKTRGQQVTLSCSPISGHRSVSWYQQTPGQGLQFLFEYFSETQRNKGNFPGRFSGRQFSNSRSEMNVSTLELGDSALYLCASTLGLGTLYEQYFGPGTRLTVT.

The chain joins TRBV27 to TRBJ1-2; no clear D. The CDR3 sequence is 16 residues long. V lost 7 bases to trimming and J lost 6 bases, with 24 bases between them. Germline values: CDR1 MNHEY, CDR2 SMNVEV (reference sequence). CDR3 amino acids: CASTREAGLISDGYTF. The CDR3 region has the DNA TGTGCCAGCACCCGAGAGGCAGGACTCATATCCGATGGCTACACCTTC.